A selection of T cell receptor beta chains follows, all from one sample in a study of OX40 agonist ivuxolimab in advanced cancers. Assay: immunoSEQ multiplex PCR; the TCRdb copy retains only in-frame clones and omits some. The sample holds over 55,000 clones; roughly 92% are singletons and the top ten take 2.2%. The material was CD4+ or CD8+ T cells sorted from blood, obtained in a trial of the OX40 agonist ivuxolimab. The receptor set was obtained from an adult with an advanced solid tumor such as melanoma, head and neck, liver or kidney cancer. Both conserved end residues are part of each CDR3. D genes are given only for firm matches. Expanded clones get a size class; other rows say once, few or many, or leave the size out.

j_call: TRBJ2-7; d_call: NA; clone_size: NA; v_call: TRBV29-1; cdr3_aa: CSVASSYEQYF; cdr3_nt: TGCAGCGTTGCCAGCTCCTACGAGCAGTACTTC
j_call: TRBJ1-2; d_call: NA; clone_size: NA; v_call: TRBV7-2; cdr3_aa: CASSTHLGGYTF; cdr3_nt: TGTGCCAGCAGCACGCACCTAGGGGGCTACACCTTC
j_call: TRBJ1-6; d_call: NA; clone_size: NA; v_call: TRBV11-2; cdr3_aa: CASSLQGDSPLHF; cdr3_nt: TGTGCCAGCAGTTTACAGGGAGATTCACCCCTCCACTTT
j_call: TRBJ1-3; d_call: NA; clone_size: NA; v_call: TRBV5-4; cdr3_aa: CASSLGGAWNTIYF; cdr3_nt: TGTGCCAGCAGCTTGGGGGGCGCCTGGAACACCATATATTTT
j_call: TRBJ2-1; d_call: NA; clone_size: once; v_call: TRBV28; cdr3_aa: CASSLFKGSYNEQFF; cdr3_nt: TGTGCCAGCAGTTTATTCAAGGGCTCCTACAATGAGCAGTTCTTC
j_call: TRBJ2-5; d_call: NA; clone_size: NA; v_call: TRBV10-1; cdr3_aa: CASSESTGAGETQYF; cdr3_nt: TGCGCCAGCAGTGAGTCGACGGGAGCAGGGGAGACCCAGTACTTC
j_call: TRBJ1-3; d_call: NA; clone_size: NA; v_call: TRBV2; cdr3_aa: CASRQEGRNTIYF; cdr3_nt: TGTGCCAGCAGGCAGGAGGGAAGAAACACCATATATTTT
j_call: TRBJ2-7; d_call: NA; clone_size: once; v_call: TRBV6-5; cdr3_aa: CASSYEGYEQYF; cdr3_nt: TGTGCCAGCAGTTACGAGGGGTACGAGCAGTACTTC
j_call: TRBJ2-3; d_call: NA; clone_size: once; v_call: TRBV27; cdr3_aa: CASGPRATDTQYF; cdr3_nt: TGTGCCAGCGGACCGAGAGCCACAGATACGCAGTATTTT
j_call: TRBJ1-6; d_call: NA; clone_size: NA; v_call: TRBV6-1; cdr3_aa: CASSEVPPAAGDSSPLHF; cdr3_nt: TGTGCCAGCAGTGAAGTTCCCCCCGCGGCAGGGGATTCCTCACCCCTCCACTTT
j_call: TRBJ1-2; d_call: NA; clone_size: NA; v_call: TRBV6-5; cdr3_aa: CASSYSEGGGYTF; cdr3_nt: TGTGCCAGCAGTTACTCTGAGGGAGGCGGCTACACCTTC
j_call: TRBJ2-3; d_call: NA; clone_size: few; v_call: TRBV2; cdr3_aa: CASSEARGRRDTQYF; cdr3_nt: TGTGCCAGCAGTGAAGCGCGAGGGAGACGAGATACGCAGTATTTT
j_call: TRBJ2-3; d_call: TRBD1; clone_size: NA; v_call: TRBV2; cdr3_aa: CASSDVGTAIDMQYF; cdr3_nt: TGTGCCAGCAGTGACGTCGGGACAGCAATAGATATGCAGTATTTT
j_call: TRBJ2-7; d_call: NA; clone_size: NA; v_call: TRBV28; cdr3_aa: CATKTRGPPAEYF; cdr3_nt: TGTGCCACCAAAACGAGGGGTCCCCCCGCGGAGTACTTC
j_call: TRBJ1-2; d_call: NA; clone_size: NA; v_call: TRBV6-1; cdr3_aa: CASSSLRDDYTF; cdr3_nt: TGTGCCAGCAGTAGCCTCAGGGACGACTACACCTTC
j_call: TRBJ2-7; d_call: NA; clone_size: NA; v_call: TRBV19; cdr3_aa: CASRGWAYEQYF; cdr3_nt: TGTGCCAGCAGGGGCTGGGCCTACGAGCAGTACTTC
j_call: TRBJ1-1; d_call: TRBD1; clone_size: NA; v_call: TRBV5-1; cdr3_aa: CASSAGQGINTEAFF; cdr3_nt: TGCGCCAGCAGCGCCGGACAGGGGATTAACACTGAAGCTTTCTTT
j_call: TRBJ2-3; d_call: NA; clone_size: once; v_call: TRBV7-2; cdr3_aa: CASSLEGTNTDTQYF; cdr3_nt: TGTGCCAGCAGCTTAGAAGGCACGAACACAGATACGCAGTATTTT
j_call: TRBJ2-7; d_call: TRBD1; clone_size: NA; v_call: TRBV11-2; cdr3_aa: CASSLQWDSLYEQYF; cdr3_nt: TGTGCCAGCAGCTTACAGTGGGACAGCCTCTACGAGCAGTACTTC
j_call: TRBJ2-7; d_call: NA; clone_size: NA; v_call: TRBV5-1; cdr3_aa: CASTLDGSGYEQYF; cdr3_nt: TGCGCCAGCACCCTGGACGGTTCTGGGTACGAGCAGTACTTC
j_call: TRBJ1-1; d_call: TRBD1; clone_size: NA; v_call: TRBV7-3; cdr3_aa: CASSLRHRTGEGRNTEAFF; cdr3_nt: TGTGCCAGCAGCTTAAGGCACCGGACAGGGGAAGGCCGGAACACTGAAGCTTTCTTT
j_call: TRBJ2-3; d_call: TRBD1; clone_size: NA; v_call: TRBV7-2; cdr3_aa: CASSPRDRAQYF; cdr3_nt: TGTGCCAGCAGCCCCCGGGACAGGGCGCAGTATTTT
j_call: TRBJ2-7; d_call: TRBD2; clone_size: NA; v_call: TRBV7-6; cdr3_aa: CASSSREGLTYEQYF; cdr3_nt: TGTGCCAGCAGCTCCAGGGAGGGACTGACCTACGAGCAGTACTTC
j_call: TRBJ1-2; d_call: NA; clone_size: NA; v_call: TRBV5-4; cdr3_aa: CASSLGGLQYGYTF; cdr3_nt: TGTGCCAGCAGCTTGGGAGGACTACAGTATGGCTACACCTTC
j_call: TRBJ2-7; d_call: NA; clone_size: NA; v_call: TRBV28; cdr3_aa: CASSKPGYEQYF; cdr3_nt: TGTGCCAGCAGTAAGCCTGGCTACGAGCAGTACTTC
j_call: TRBJ1-5; d_call: NA; clone_size: NA; v_call: TRBV28; cdr3_aa: CASSLTASNQPQHF; cdr3_nt: TGTGCCAGCAGTTTGACTGCGAGCAATCAGCCCCAGCATTTT
j_call: TRBJ2-1; d_call: NA; clone_size: NA; v_call: TRBV5-1; cdr3_aa: CASSSLGGGEQFF; cdr3_nt: TGCGCCAGCAGCTCCCTCGGGGGTGGTGAGCAGTTCTTC
j_call: TRBJ2-5; d_call: NA; clone_size: NA; v_call: TRBV7-9; cdr3_aa: CASSLVRTNQETQYF; cdr3_nt: TGTGCCAGCAGCTTAGTCCGGACTAACCAAGAGACCCAGTACTTC
j_call: TRBJ2-1; d_call: TRBD2; clone_size: NA; v_call: TRBV28; cdr3_aa: CASSARLALNNEQFF; cdr3_nt: TGTGCCAGCAGTGCCCGACTAGCCCTTAACAATGAGCAGTTCTTC
j_call: TRBJ2-7; d_call: NA; clone_size: NA; v_call: TRBV7-2; cdr3_aa: CASSLVSDSYEQYF; cdr3_nt: TGTGCCAGCAGCTTAGTGTCGGATTCCTACGAGCAGTACTTC
j_call: TRBJ2-3; d_call: NA; clone_size: once; v_call: TRBV6-1; cdr3_aa: CASSDPLARWGTDTQYF; cdr3_nt: TGTGCCAGCAGTGACCCTCTAGCGCGGTGGGGCACAGATACGCAGTATTTT
j_call: TRBJ1-1; d_call: NA; clone_size: NA; v_call: TRBV18; cdr3_aa: CASSPRGGWDTEAFF; cdr3_nt: TGTGCCAGCTCACCAAGGGGGGGCTGGGACACTGAAGCTTTCTTT
j_call: TRBJ2-1; d_call: NA; clone_size: NA; v_call: TRBV5-1; cdr3_aa: CASSLAGLVGEQFF; cdr3_nt: TGCGCCAGCAGCTTGGCGGGGCTAGTCGGTGAGCAGTTCTTC
j_call: TRBJ1-1; d_call: NA; clone_size: NA; v_call: TRBV5-1; cdr3_aa: CASSGDTLNTEAFF; cdr3_nt: TGCGCCAGCAGCGGGGACACCTTGAACACTGAAGCTTTCTTT